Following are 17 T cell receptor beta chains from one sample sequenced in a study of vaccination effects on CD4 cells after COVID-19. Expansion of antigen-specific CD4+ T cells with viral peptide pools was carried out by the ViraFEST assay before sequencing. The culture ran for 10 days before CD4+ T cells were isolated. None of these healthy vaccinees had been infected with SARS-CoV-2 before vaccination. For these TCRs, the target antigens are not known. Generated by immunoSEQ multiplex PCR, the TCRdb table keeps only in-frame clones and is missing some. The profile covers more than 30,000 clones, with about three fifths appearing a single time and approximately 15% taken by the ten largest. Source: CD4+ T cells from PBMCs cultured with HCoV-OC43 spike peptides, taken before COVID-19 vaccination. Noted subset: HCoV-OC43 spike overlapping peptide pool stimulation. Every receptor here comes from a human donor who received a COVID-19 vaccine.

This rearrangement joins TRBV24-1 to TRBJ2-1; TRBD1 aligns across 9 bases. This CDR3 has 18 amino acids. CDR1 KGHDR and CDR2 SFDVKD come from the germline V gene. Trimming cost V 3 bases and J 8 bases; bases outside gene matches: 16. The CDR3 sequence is CATSDTTGTGYPYDEQFF. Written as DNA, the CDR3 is TGTGCCACCAGTGATACCACCGGGACAGGGTATCCGTATGATGAGCAGTTCTTC.

The CDR3 loop is CASSEISNTEAFF. The CDR3 bases are TGTGCCAGCAGTGAAATCTCGAACACTGAAGCTTTCTTT. V and J are TRBV6-1 and TRBJ1-1; D gene uncertain. V lost 2 bases and J 1 base, leaving 5 bases between the germline ends. The germline V gene has CDR1 MNHNS and CDR2 SASEGT. This CDR3 comprises 13 residues.

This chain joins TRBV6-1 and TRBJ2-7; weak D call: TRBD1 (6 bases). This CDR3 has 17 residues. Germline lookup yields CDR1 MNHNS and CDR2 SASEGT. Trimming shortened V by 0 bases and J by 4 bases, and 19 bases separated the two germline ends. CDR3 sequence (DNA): TGTGCCAGCAGTGAAGCTCCAGGGGCCCCCCAACGATACGAGCAGTACTTC. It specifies CASSEAPGAPQRYEQYF.

CDR3 in amino acids: CASSLGASWVAQSYEQYF. CDR3 DNA sequence: TGTGCCAGCAGCTTGGGGGCTAGCTGGGTAGCTCAAAGCTACGAGCAGTACTTC. The chain combines TRBV5-5 with TRBJ2-7; the D gene is possibly TRBD2 (5 bases). Germline CDR1 SGHKS, CDR2 YYEKEE (reference sequence). This CDR3 spans 18 amino acids. Trimming removed 0 bases from V and 3 bases from J, with 22 bases in between.

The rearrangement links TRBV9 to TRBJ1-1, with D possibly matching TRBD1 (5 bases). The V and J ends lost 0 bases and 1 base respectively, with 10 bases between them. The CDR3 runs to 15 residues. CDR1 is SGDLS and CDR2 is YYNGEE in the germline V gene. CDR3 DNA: TGTGCCAGCAGCGTAGGCCCGGGGACGAACACTGAAGCTTTCTTT. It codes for CASSVGPGTNTEAFF.

The CDR3 reads CASGLRVSGELFF. DNA for the CDR3: TGTGCTAGTGGTTTGAGGGTTAGTGGGGAGCTGTTTTTT. The chain joins TRBV12-5 to TRBJ2-2; D uncertain. The CDR3 has 13 amino acids. V shed 2 bases and J shed 8 bases, with 9 bases lying between them. Germline values: CDR1 LGHNT, CDR2 FRNRAP.

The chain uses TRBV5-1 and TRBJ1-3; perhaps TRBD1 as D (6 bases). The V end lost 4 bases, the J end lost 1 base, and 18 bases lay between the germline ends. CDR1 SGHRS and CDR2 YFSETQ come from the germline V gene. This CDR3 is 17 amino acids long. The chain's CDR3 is CASSLTPDRKSGNTIYF. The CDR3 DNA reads TGCGCCAGCAGCCTCACCCCGGACAGAAAATCTGGAAACACCATATATTTT.

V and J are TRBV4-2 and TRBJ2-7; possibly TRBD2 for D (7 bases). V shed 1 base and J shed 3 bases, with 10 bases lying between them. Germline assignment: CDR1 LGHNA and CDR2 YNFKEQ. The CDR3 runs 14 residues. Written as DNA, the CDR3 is TGTGCCAGCAGCCAAGGAGGGGGGGGCTACGAGCAGTACTTC. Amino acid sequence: CASSQGGGGYEQYF.

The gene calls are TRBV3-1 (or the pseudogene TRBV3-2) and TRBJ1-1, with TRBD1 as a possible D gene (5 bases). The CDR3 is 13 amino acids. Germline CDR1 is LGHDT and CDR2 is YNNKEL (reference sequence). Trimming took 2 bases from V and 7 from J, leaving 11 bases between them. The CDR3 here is CASSQRGNDEAFF. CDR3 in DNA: TGTGCCAGCAGCCAAAGGGGTAATGATGAAGCTTTCTTT.

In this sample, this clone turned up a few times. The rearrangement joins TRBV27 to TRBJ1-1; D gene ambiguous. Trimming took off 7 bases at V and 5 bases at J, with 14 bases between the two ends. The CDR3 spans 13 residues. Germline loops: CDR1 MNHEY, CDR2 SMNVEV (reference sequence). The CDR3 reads CASKYTMSTEAFF. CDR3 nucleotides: TGTGCCAGCAAGTATACCATGTCTACTGAAGCTTTCTTT.

CDR3 sequence (DNA): TGTGCCAGCAGCCAAGCGGGAGCGACCGGGGAGCTGTTTTTT. Its protein product is CASSQAGATGELFF. The rearrangement links TRBV3-1 (or the pseudogene TRBV3-2) to TRBJ2-2, with D possibly TRBD2 on 6 matching bases. Germline CDR1 is LGHDT and CDR2 is YNNKEL (reference sequence). V was clipped by 1 base and J by 5 bases, with 8 bases between them. The CDR3 sequence is 14 residues long.

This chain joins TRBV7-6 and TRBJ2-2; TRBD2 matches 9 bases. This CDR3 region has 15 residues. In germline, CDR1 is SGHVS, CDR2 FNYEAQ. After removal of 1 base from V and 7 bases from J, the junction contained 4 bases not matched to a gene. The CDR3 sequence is CASSLEAGGVGELFF. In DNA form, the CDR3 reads TGTGCCAGCAGCTTAGAGGCGGGAGGGGTCGGGGAGCTGTTTTTT.

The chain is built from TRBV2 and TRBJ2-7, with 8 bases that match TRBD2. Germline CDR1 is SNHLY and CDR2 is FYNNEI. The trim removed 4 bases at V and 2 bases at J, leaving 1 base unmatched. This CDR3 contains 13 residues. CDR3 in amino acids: CASSAGGPYEQYF. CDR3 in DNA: TGTGCCAGCAGTGCGGGGGGGCCCTACGAGCAGTACTTC.

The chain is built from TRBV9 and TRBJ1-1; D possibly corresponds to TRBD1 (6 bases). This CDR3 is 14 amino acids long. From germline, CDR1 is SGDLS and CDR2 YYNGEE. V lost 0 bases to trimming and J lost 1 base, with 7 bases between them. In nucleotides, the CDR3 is TGTGCCAGCAGCGTAGGACAGGAGAACACTGAAGCTTTCTTT. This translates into CASSVGQENTEAFF.

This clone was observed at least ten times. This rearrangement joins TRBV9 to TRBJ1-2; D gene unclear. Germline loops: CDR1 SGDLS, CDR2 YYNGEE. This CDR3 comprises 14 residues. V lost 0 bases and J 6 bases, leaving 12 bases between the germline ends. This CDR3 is CASSVDRLQDGYTF. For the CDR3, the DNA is TGTGCCAGCAGCGTAGATAGGCTTCAGGATGGCTACACCTTC.

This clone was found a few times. CDR3 loop: CASSEGQFNQPQHF. Written as DNA, the CDR3 is TGTGCCAGCAGTGAAGGACAGTTCAATCAGCCCCAGCATTTT. The chain employs TRBV6-1 and TRBJ1-5; tentatively, D is TRBD1 (5 bases). In germline, CDR1 is MNHNS, CDR2 SASEGT. This CDR3 is 14 amino acids long. The V gene lost 1 base and the J gene lost 3 bases, with 7 bases spanning the gap.

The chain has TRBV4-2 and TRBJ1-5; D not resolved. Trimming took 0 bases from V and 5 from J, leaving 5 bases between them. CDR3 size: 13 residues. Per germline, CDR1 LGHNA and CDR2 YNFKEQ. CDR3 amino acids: CASSQDMYQPQHF. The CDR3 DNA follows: TGTGCCAGCAGCCAAGATATGTATCAGCCCCAGCATTTT.